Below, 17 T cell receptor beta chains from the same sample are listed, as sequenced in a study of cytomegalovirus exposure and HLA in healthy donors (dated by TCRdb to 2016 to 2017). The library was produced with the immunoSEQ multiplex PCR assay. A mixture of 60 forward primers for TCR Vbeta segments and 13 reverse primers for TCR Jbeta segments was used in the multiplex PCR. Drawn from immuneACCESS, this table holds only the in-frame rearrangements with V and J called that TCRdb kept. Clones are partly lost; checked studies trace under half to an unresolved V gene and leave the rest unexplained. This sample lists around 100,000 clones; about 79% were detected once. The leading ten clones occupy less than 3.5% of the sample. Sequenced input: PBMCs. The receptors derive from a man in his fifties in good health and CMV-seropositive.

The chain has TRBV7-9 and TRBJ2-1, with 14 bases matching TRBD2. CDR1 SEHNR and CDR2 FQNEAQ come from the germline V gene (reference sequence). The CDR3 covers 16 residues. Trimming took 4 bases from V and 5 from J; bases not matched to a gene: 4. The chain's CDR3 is CASSSPTSGGDNEQFF. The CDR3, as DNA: TGTGCCAGCAGCTCCCCGACTAGCGGGGGGGACAATGAGCAGTTCTTC.

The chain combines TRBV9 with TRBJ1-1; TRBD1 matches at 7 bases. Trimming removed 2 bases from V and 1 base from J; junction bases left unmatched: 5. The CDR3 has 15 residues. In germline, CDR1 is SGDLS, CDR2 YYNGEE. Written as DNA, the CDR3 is TGTGCCAGCAGCGTGAGGGGGCGAGGGAACACTGAAGCTTTCTTT. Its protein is CASSVRGRGNTEAFF.

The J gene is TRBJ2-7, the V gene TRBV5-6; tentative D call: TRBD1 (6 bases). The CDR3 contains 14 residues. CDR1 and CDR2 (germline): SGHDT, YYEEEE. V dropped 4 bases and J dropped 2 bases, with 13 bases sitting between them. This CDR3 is CASSVQGPAYEQYF. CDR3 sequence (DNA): TGTGCCAGCAGCGTACAGGGTCCCGCCTACGAGCAGTACTTC.

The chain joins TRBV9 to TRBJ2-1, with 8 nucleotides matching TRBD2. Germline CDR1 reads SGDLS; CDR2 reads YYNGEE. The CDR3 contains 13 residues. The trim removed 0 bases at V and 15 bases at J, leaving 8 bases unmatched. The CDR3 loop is CASSVAGGWPAFF. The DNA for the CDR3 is TGTGCCAGCAGCGTAGCGGGAGGGTGGCCGGCGTTCTTC. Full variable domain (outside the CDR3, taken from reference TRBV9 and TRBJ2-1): DSGVTQTPKHLITATGQRVTLRCSPRSGDLSVYWYQQSLDQGLQFLIQYYNGEERAKGNILERFSAQQFPDLHSELNLSSLELGDSALYFCASSVAGGWPAFFGPGTRLTVL.

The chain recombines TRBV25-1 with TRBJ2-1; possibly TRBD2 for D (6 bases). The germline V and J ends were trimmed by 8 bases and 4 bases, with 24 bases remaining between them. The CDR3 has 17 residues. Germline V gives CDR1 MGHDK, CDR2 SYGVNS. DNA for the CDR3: TGTGCCAGCCTTCCGCAGGGACTCACCATGGGATACAATGAGCAGTTCTTC. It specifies CASLPQGLTMGYNEQFF.

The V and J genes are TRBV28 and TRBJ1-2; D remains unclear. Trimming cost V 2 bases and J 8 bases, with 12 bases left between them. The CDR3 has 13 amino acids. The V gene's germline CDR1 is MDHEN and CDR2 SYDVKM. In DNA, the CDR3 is TGTGCCAGCAGTTTAGAGGCCGAGGGCGGCTACACCTTC. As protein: CASSLEAEGGYTF.

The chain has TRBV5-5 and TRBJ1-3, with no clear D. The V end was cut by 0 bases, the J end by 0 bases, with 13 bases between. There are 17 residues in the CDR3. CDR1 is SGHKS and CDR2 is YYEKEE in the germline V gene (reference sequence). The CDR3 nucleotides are TGTGCCAGCAGCTTGGATCTTGTACAGAACTCTGGAAACACCATATATTTT. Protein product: CASSLDLVQNSGNTIYF.

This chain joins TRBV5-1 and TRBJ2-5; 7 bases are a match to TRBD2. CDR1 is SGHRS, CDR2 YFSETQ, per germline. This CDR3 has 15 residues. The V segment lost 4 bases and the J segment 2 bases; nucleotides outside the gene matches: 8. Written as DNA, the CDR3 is TGCGCCAGCAGCGCAGCTAGCGGAGGGCAAGAGACCCAGTACTTC. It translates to CASSAASGGQETQYF.

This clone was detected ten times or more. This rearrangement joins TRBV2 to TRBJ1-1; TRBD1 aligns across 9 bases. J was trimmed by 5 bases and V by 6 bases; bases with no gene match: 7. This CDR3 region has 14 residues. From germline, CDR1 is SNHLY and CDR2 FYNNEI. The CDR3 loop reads CASSQQGAGTEAFF. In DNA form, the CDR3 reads TGTGCCAGCAGCCAACAGGGGGCGGGAACTGAAGCTTTCTTT.

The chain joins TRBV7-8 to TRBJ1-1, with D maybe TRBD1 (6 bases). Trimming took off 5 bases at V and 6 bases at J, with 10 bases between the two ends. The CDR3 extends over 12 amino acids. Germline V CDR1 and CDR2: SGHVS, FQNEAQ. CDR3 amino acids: CASSPRTAEAFF. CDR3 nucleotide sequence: TGTGCCAGCAGCCCCCGGACAGCTGAAGCTTTCTTT.

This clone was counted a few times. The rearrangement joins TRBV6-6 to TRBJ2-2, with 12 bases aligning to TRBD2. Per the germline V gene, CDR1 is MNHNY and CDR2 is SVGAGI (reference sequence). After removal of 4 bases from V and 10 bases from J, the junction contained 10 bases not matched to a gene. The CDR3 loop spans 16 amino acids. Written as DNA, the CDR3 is TGTGCCAGCAGTTCAACTAGCGGGGGGCTTAACTTGGAGCTGTTTTTT. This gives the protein CASSSTSGGLNLELFF.

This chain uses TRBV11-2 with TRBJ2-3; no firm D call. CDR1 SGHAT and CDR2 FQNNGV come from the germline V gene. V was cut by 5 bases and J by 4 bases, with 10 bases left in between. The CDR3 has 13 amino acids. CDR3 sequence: CASSRPRADTQYF. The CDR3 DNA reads TGTGCCAGCAGCCGACCACGGGCAGATACGCAGTATTTT.

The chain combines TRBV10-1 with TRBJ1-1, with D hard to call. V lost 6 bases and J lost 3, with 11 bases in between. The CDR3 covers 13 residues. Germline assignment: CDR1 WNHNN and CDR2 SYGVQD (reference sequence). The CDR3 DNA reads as TGCGCCAGCAGACCCCGGGTAGACACTGAAGCTTTCTTT. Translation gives CASRPRVDTEAFF.

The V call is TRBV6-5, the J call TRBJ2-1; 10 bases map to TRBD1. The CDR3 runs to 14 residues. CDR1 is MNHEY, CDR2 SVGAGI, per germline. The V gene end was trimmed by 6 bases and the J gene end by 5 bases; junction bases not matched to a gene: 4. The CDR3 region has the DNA TGTGCCAGCAGCGACAGGGGGCAAGACAATGAGCAGTTCTTC. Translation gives CASSDRGQDNEQFF.

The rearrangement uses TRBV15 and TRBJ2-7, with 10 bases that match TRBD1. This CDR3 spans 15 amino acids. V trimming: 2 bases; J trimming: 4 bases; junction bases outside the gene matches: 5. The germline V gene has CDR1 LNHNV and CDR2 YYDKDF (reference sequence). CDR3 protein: CATSRSRDRGYEQYF. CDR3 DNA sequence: TGTGCCACCAGCAGATCCCGGGACAGGGGATACGAGCAGTACTTC.

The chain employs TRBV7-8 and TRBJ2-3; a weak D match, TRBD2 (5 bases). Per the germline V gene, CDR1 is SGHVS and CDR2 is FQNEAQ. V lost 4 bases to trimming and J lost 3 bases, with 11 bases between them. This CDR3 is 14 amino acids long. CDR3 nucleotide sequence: TGTGCCAGCAGCTCGGGGAGCTGGACAGATACGCAGTATTTT. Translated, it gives CASSSGSWTDTQYF.

In nucleotides, the CDR3 is TGCGCCAGCAGCCAGGTGGCAGGGTCTAATGAAAAACTGTTTTTT. Translating it yields CASSQVAGSNEKLFF. The chain links TRBV4-1 to TRBJ1-4; tentative D call: TRBD1 (5 bases). Trimming left V 3 bases short and J 3 bases short, with 11 bases between. The CDR3 covers 15 residues. Germline CDR1 is MGHRA and CDR2 is YSYEKL.